These 18 T cell receptor beta chains share one sample of origin, sequenced in a study of T cell clones after liver transplantation. TCRdb keeps only in-frame clones here, not all; method: immunoSEQ multiplex PCR. The top ten hold approximately 1% of the sample, which has tens of thousands of clones, roughly 92% seen once. Sequencing was performed on CD4+ T cells from blood, taken around 25 months after liver transplant. These receptors were taken from a human patient who received a liver transplant. These T cells may partly come from the graft donor.

This chain connects TRBV5-1 to TRBJ2-3, with 9 positions matching TRBD2. With V trimmed by 0 bases and J by 1 base, 6 bases remained unmatched. Germline values: CDR1 SGHRS, CDR2 YFSETQ. CDR3 length: 17 amino acids. The CDR3 loop reads CASSLASGRSGTDTQYF. The CDR3 nucleotides are TGCGCCAGCAGCTTGGCCAGCGGGAGGTCGGGCACAGATACGCAGTATTTT.

The chain recombines TRBV28 with TRBJ2-3, with a possible D match to TRBD1 (6 bases). Per the germline V gene, CDR1 is MDHEN and CDR2 is SYDVKM. CDR3 length equals 15 residues. The ends were cut back, 3 bases at V and 1 base at J, with 11 bases in the middle. The CDR3 loop reads CASSFPWTGTDTQYF. Here the CDR3 DNA reads TGTGCCAGCAGTTTTCCCTGGACAGGCACAGATACGCAGTATTTT.

The rearrangement links TRBV6-1 to TRBJ1-5, with 10 bases lining up with TRBD1. The germline gives CDR1 MNHNS, CDR2 SASEGT. The V segment lost 4 bases and the J segment 2 bases; nucleotides outside the gene matches: 11. The CDR3 is 18 residues long. CDR3 bases: TGTGCCAGCAGTGGTCCCGGGACAGGGGATTGGGGCAATCAGCCCCAGCATTTT. Encoded protein: CASSGPGTGDWGNQPQHF.

By share, this clone counts as medium-sized. V is TRBV5-1 and J is TRBJ2-4, with TRBD1 as a possible D gene (7 bases). The CDR3 contains 15 residues. The germline V gene encodes CDR1 SGHRS and CDR2 YFSETQ. V lost 2 bases and J lost 4, with 13 bases in between. The CDR3: CASSLLQGTKNIQYF. CDR3 in DNA: TGCGCCAGCAGCTTATTACAGGGGACTAAAAACATTCAGTACTTC.

The chain links TRBV30 to TRBJ1-2; D remains unclear. Germline lookup yields CDR1 GTSNPN and CDR2 SVGIG (reference sequence). V lost 7 bases and J 5 bases, leaving 8 bases between the germline ends. The CDR3 length is 10 residues. CDR3 protein: CAYSSYGYTF. The CDR3 region has the DNA TGTGCCTACAGCAGTTATGGCTACACCTTC.

This chain uses TRBV7-2 with TRBJ1-3; TRBD1 matches at 7 bases. This CDR3 comprises 14 residues. After removal of 5 bases from V and 5 bases from J, the junction contained 6 bases not matched to a gene. The germline V gene encodes CDR1 SGHTA and CDR2 FQGNSA. The CDR3 region is CASSGRQGRNTIYF. The CDR3 DNA is TGTGCCAGCAGCGGGCGACAGGGAAGAAACACCATATATTTT. Using reference TRBV7-2 and TRBJ1-3 for the parts outside the CDR3, the full variable domain is GAGVSQSPSNKVTEKGKDVELRCDPISGHTALYWYRQSLGQGLEFLIYFQGNSAPDKSGLPSDRFSAERTGGSVSTLTIQRTQQEDSAVYLCASSGRQGRNTIYFGEGSWLTVV.

This chain links TRBV7-3 with TRBJ1-1, with D perhaps matching TRBD1 (5 bases). This CDR3 is built from 16 residues. Germline CDR1 is SGHTA and CDR2 is FQGTGA. Trimming pared 2 bases from V and 1 base from J, leaving 14 bases between. The CDR3 here is CASSLVGDSTNTEAFF. CDR3 DNA sequence: TGTGCCAGCAGCTTAGTTGGTGACAGTACGAACACTGAAGCTTTCTTT.

The J gene is TRBJ1-2, the V gene TRBV23-1, with 8 bases matching TRBD1. TRBV23-1 is an ORF for which the function is uncertain. This CDR3 spans 13 amino acids. The V gene end was trimmed by 8 bases and the J gene end by 4 bases; junction bases not matched to a gene: 6. In DNA, the CDR3 is TGCGCCAGCCGCAGGACAGGGACCTATGGCTACACCTTC. This gives the protein CASRRTGTYGYTF.

The chain uses TRBV5-1 and TRBJ2-7; 7 nucleotides line up with TRBD1. This CDR3 region has 14 residues. Germline trimming cut 3 bases from V and 0 bases from J; bases unmatched to any gene: 3. Germline values: CDR1 SGHRS, CDR2 YFSETQ. The CDR3 DNA is TGCGCCAGCAGCTGGGGGACAGACTCCTACGAGCAGTACTTC. Residues: CASSWGTDSYEQYF.

The rearrangement links TRBV10-2 to TRBJ1-5, with a possible D match to TRBD1 (5 bases). With 2 bases removed from V and 0 bases from J, the gap between germline ends came to 11 bases. This CDR3 has 16 residues. Germline V CDR1 and CDR2: WSHSY, SAAADI. The CDR3 region is CASSELFGGSNQPQHF. The CDR3 DNA follows: TGCGCCAGCAGTGAGCTTTTCGGGGGTAGCAATCAGCCCCAGCATTTT.

The rearrangement joins TRBV6-6 to TRBJ1-5; the D gene is possibly TRBD1 (5 bases). Trimming took 2 bases from V and 6 from J, leaving 11 bases between them. Germline CDR1 is MNHNY and CDR2 is SVGAGI (reference sequence). CDR3 length: 14 amino acids. The CDR3 spells CASSYDLGGQPQHF. The CDR3 DNA reads TGTGCCAGCAGTTACGACTTGGGGGGTCAGCCCCAGCATTTT.

The chain links TRBV5-1 to TRBJ2-7; D is possibly TRBD1 (6 bases). Germline V gene lookup returns CDR1 SGHRS and CDR2 YFSETQ. The V end lost 3 bases, the J end lost 4 bases, and 8 bases lay between the germline ends. The CDR3 runs 12 residues. The CDR3 DNA is TGCGCCAGCAGCTCCGGACAGTACGAGCAGTACTTC. Its protein product is CASSSGQYEQYF.

The rearrangement links TRBV12-5 to TRBJ2-1; 7 bases line up with TRBD1. The ends lost 0 bases at V and 5 bases at J; junction bases unmatched: 10. The CDR3 consists of 17 residues. Germline CDR1 LGHNT, CDR2 FRNRAP. DNA for the CDR3: TGTGCTAGTGGTTTGGTACTGGACAGGACCCTGAACAATGAGCAGTTCTTC. The encoded protein is CASGLVLDRTLNNEQFF.

The rearrangement uses TRBV7-2 and TRBJ2-7, with D possibly being TRBD2 (5 bases). This CDR3 is 15 amino acids long. Germline values: CDR1 SGHTA, CDR2 FQGNSA. The V gene lost 1 base and the J gene lost 0 bases, with 10 bases spanning the gap. The CDR3 sequence is CASSLGVAYSYEQYF. The CDR3 nucleotides are TGTGCCAGCAGCTTAGGGGTAGCGTACTCCTACGAGCAGTACTTC.

V usage is TRBV18 and J usage is TRBJ2-2; TRBD2 might be the D (6 bases). This CDR3 region has 20 residues. Germline CDR1 and CDR2: KGHSH and LQKENI. The ends were cut back, 1 base at V and 0 bases at J, with 21 bases in the middle. CDR3 sequence (DNA): TGTGCCAGCTCACCACGGGGGGTAGCGGCCACCGTAGCGAACACCGGGGAGCTGTTTTTT. The encoded protein is CASSPRGVAATVANTGELFF. Variable domain in full (rest from reference TRBV18 and TRBJ2-2): NAGVMQNPRHLVRRRGQEARLRCSPMKGHSHVYWYRQLPEEGLKFMVYLQKENIIDESGMPKERFSAEFPKEGPSILRIQQVVRGDSAAYFCASSPRGVAATVANTGELFFGEGSRLTVL.

The rearrangement uses TRBV30 and TRBJ2-7, with D maybe TRBD2 (6 bases). Deletions cut 1 base from V and 6 bases from J, with 10 bases between. There are 12 residues in the CDR3. Germline lookup yields CDR1 GTSNPN and CDR2 SVGIG (reference sequence). CDR3 sequence: CAWSEWRGEQYF. The CDR3 bases are TGTGCCTGGAGTGAGTGGAGGGGCGAGCAGTACTTC. The entire variable domain, with the rest obtained from reference TRBV30 and TRBJ2-7, is as follows: SQTIHQWPATLVQPVGSPLSLECTVEGTSNPNLYWYRQAAGRGLQLLFYSVGIGQISSEVPQNLSASRPQDRQFILSSKKLLLSDSGFYLCAWSEWRGEQYFGPGTRLTVT.

The CDR3: CASSIDFSGYGYTF. The CDR3 DNA follows: TGTGCCAGTAGTATCGACTTCTCGGGCTATGGCTACACCTTC. The chain is built from TRBV19 and TRBJ1-2; D not certain. V dropped 3 bases and J dropped 4 bases, with 12 bases sitting between them. Germline V gene sequence: CDR1 LNHDA, CDR2 SQIVND (reference sequence). The CDR3 loop spans 14 amino acids. Complete variable domain (other parts from reference TRBV19 and TRBJ1-2): DGGITQSPKYLFRKEGQNVTLSCEQNLNHDAMYWYRQDPGQGLRLIYYSQIVNDFQKGDIAEGYSVSREKKESFPLTVTSAQKNPTAFYLCASSIDFSGYGYTFGSGTRLTVV.

The CDR3 DNA reads TGTGCCTGGAGTGTAAAGGGGGCGCTTTCCTACGAGCAGTACTTC. It is translated as CAWSVKGALSYEQYF. V and J are TRBV30 and TRBJ2-7; TRBD1 matches 7 bases. This CDR3 is 15 amino acids long. V lost 0 bases to trimming and J lost 1 base; unmatched junction nucleotides: 6. Germline CDR1 and CDR2: GTSNPN and SVGIG (reference sequence).